This T cell receptor (beta chain) was captured in a study of cytomegalovirus exposure and HLA in healthy donors. Findings of the study overall: An analysis was carried out later, and it reportedly showed fewer N-insertions in an Asian-associated ancestry cluster than the approximately 710-donor mean. With DRB1 most and HLA-C fewest, TCR association rates differed between HLA loci in a later analysis. Later on, a genetic analysis was performed. It linked a missense variant in DCLRE1C with V- and J-gene trimming of TCR beta. Later analysis revealed greater clonal expansion in HLA-associated TCR beta chains than in equally common others.

The germline V gene has CDR1 SGHDN and CDR2 FVKESK. The junction had 4 bases not matched to a gene; V was cut back by 4 bases and J by 0 bases. The CDR3 has 15 amino acids. With regard to this clone: Its specificity is unknown.

The PCR made use of 60 Vbeta and 13 Jbeta primers. The assay was immunoSEQ multiplex PCR, and TCRdb's table has in-frame clones only and misses some. The table lists roughly 150,000 clones, approximately 80% of them singletons. The sequence was obtained from a male donor in good health and CMV-seronegative. Specimen: PBMCs. J is TRBJ2-3 and V is TRBV14, with 7 bases that match TRBD1. The CDR3 protein is CASSPQGVSTDTQYF. CDR3 nucleotides: TGTGCCAGCAGCCCCCAGGGGGTAAGCACAGATACGCAGTATTTT. The variable domain in full, with the rest retrieved from reference TRBV14 and TRBJ2-3, is EAGVTQFPSHSVIEKGQTVTLRCDPISGHDNLYWYRRVMGKEIKFLLHFVKESKQDESGMPNNRFLAERTGGTYSTLKVQPAELEDSGVYFCASSPQGVSTDTQYFGPGTRLTVL.